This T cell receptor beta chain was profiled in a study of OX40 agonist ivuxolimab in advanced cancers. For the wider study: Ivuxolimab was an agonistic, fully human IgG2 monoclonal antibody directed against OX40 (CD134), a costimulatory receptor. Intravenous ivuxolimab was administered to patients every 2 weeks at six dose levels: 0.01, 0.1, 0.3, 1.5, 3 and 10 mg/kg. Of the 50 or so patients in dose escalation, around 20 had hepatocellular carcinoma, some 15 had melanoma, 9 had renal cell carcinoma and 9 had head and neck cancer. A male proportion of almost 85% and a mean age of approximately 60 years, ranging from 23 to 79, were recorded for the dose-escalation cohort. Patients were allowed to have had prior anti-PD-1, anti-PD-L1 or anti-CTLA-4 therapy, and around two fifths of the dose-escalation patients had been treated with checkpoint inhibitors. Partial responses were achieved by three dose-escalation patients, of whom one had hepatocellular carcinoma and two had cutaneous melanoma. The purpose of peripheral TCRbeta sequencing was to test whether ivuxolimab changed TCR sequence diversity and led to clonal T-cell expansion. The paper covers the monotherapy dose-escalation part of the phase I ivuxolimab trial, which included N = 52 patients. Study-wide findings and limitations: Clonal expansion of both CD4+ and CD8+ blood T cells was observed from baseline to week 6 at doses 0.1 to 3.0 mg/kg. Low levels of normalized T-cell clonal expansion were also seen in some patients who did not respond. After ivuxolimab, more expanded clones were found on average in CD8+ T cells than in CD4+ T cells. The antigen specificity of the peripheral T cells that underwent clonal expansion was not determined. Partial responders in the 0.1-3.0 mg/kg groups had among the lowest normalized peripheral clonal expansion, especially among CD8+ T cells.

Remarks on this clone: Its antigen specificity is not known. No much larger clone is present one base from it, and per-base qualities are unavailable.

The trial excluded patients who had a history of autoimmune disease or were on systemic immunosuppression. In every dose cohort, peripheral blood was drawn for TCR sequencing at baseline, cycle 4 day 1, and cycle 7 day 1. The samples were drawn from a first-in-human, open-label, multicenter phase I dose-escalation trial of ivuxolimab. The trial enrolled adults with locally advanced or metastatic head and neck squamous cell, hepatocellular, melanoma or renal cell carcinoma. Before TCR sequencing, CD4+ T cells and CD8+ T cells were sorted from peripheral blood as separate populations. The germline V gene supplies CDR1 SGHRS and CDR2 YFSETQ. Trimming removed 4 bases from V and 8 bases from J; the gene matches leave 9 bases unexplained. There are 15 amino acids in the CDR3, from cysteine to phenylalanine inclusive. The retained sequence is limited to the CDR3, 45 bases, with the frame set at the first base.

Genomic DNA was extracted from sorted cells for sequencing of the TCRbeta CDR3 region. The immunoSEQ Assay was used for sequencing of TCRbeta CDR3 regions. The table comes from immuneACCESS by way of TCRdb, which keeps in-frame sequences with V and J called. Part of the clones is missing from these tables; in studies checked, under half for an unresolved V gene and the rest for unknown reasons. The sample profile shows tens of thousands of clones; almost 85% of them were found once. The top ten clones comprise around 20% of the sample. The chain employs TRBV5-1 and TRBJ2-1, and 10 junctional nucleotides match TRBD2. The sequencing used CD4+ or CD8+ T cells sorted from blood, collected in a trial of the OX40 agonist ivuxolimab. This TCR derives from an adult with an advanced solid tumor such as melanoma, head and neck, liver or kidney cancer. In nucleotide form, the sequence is TGCGCCAGCAGCCTGCCTAGCGGGAGTCCGGATGAGCAGTTCTTC. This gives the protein CASSLPSGSPDEQFF.